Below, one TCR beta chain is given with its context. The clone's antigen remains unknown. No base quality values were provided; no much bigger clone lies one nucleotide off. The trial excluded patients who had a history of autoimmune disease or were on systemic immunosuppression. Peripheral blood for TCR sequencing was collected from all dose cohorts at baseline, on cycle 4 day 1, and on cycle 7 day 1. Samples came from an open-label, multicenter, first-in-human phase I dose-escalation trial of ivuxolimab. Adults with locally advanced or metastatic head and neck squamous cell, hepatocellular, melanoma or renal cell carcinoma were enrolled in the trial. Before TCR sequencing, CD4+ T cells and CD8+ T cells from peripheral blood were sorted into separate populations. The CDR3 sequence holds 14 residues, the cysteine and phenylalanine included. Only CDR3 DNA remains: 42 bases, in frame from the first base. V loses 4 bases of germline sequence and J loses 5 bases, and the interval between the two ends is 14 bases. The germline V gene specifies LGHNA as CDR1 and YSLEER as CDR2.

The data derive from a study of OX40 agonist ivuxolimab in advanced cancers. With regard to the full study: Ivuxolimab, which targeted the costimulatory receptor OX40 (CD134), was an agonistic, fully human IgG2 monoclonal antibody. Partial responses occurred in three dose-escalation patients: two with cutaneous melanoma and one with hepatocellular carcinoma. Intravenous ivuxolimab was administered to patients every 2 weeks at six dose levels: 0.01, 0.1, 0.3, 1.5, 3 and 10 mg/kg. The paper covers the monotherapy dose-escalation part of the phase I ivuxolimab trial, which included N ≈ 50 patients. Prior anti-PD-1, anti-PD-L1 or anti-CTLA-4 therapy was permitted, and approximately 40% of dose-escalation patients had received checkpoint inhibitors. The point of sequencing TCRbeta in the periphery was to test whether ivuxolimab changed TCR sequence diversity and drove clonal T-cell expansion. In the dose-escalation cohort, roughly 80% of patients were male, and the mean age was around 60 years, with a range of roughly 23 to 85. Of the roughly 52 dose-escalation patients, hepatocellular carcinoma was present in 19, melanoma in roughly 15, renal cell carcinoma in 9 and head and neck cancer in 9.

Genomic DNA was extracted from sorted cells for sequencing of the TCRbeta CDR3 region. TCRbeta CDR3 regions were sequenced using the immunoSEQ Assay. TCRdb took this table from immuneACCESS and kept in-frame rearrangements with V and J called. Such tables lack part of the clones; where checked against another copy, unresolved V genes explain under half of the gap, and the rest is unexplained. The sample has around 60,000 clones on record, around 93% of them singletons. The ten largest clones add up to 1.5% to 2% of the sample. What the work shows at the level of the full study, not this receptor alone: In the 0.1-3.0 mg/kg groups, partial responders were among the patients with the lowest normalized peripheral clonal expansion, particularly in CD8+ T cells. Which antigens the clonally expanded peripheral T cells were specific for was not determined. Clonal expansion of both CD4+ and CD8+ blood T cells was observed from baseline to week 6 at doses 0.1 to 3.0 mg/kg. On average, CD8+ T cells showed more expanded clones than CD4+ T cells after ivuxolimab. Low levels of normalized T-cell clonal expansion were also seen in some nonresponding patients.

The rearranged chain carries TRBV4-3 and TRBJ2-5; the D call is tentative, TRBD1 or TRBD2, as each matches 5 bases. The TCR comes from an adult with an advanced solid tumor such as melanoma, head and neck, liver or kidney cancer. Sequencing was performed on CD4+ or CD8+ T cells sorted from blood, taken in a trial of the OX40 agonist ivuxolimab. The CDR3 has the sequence CASSLGTQEETQYF. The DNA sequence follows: TGCGCCAGCAGCCTCGGGACCCAGGAGGAGACCCAGTACTTC.